Listed below are T cell receptor beta chains from one sample, sequenced in a study of chemoradiotherapy in HPV16-positive cancers. Clones were sequenced by immunoSEQ multiplex PCR, and TCRdb holds only the in-frame ones, with some missing. The table records over 30,000 clones, around four fifths of them present only once. This sample comprised blood, obtained from a patient who underwent chemoradiotherapy. All receptors derive from a human donor with HPV-associated anogenital cancer. CDR3s include the opening cysteine and the closing phenylalanine or tryptophan. D genes are given only for firm matches. Only some rows state a clone size, as once, few, many or a class for expanded clones.

d_gene,j_gene,v_gene,abundance,CDR3aa,CDR3nt
NA,TRBJ1-1,TRBV7-9,NA,CASSLGPSATEAFF,TGTGCCAGCAGCTTAGGACCTTCCGCCACTGAAGCTTTCTTT
NA,TRBJ1-6,TRBV5-1,NA,CASSLSGGNSPLHF,TGCGCCAGCAGCTTGTCGGGGGGTAATTCACCCCTCCACTTT
TRBD1,TRBJ2-7,TRBV11-2,NA,CASSPRTGFSYEQYF,TGTGCCAGCAGCCCCCGGACAGGGTTCAGCTACGAGCAGTACTTC
NA,TRBJ2-7,TRBV2,NA,CASRPQGGRSYEQYF,TGTGCCAGCAGGCCTCAGGGGGGACGGTCCTACGAGCAGTACTTC
TRBD1,TRBJ2-7,TRBV6-6,NA,CASSPRGTGAYEQYF,TGTGCCAGCAGTCCCCGGGGGACAGGGGCCTACGAGCAGTACTTC
NA,TRBJ2-3,TRBV7-2,NA,CASSLFQQGGTDTQYF,TGTGCCAGCAGCTTATTTCAACAGGGGGGGACAGATACGCAGTATTTT
NA,TRBJ2-7,TRBV6-5,NA,CASSLRDGSYEQYF,TGTGCCAGCAGTCTAAGGGACGGCTCCTACGAGCAGTACTTC
TRBD1,TRBJ2-7,TRBV6-5,large,CASSYLPGGSDEQYF,TGTGCCAGCAGTTACTTGCCAGGGGGAAGCGACGAGCAGTACTTC
NA,TRBJ2-2,TRBV1,NA,CTSTTSEGGTNTGELFF,TGCACCAGCACCACAAGTGAAGGAGGAACGAACACCGGGGAGCTGTTTTTT
NA,TRBJ1-6,TRBV4-3,NA,CASSQEGRDSPLHF,TGCGCCAGCAGCCAAGAGGGGAGGGATTCACCCCTCCACTTT
NA,TRBJ2-1,TRBV6-5,few,CASNLNRGYNEQFF,TGTGCCAGCAACCTTAATAGGGGCTACAATGAGCAGTTCTTC
TRBD1,TRBJ2-7,TRBV7-8,NA,CASSSRDRGGGEQYF,TGTGCCAGCAGCTCCCGGGACAGGGGCGGTGGCGAGCAGTACTTC
TRBD1,TRBJ1-3,TRBV5-1,NA,CASRQGTSGNTIYF,TGCGCCAGCAGACAGGGGACCTCTGGAAACACCATATATTTT
TRBD2,TRBJ2-1,TRBV11-2,once,CASSLGGAGGHNEQFF,TGTGCCAGCAGCTTAGGCGGTGCGGGGGGGCACAATGAGCAGTTCTTC
NA,TRBJ2-7,TRBV21-1,NA,CASSLNQTSGGTYEQYF,TGTGCCAGCAGCCTTAACCAGACTAGCGGGGGAACCTACGAGCAGTACTTC
TRBD1,TRBJ1-6,TRBV6-5,NA,CAIKQGSHNSPLHF,TGTGCCATCAAACAGGGGTCGCATAATTCACCCCTCCACTTT
NA,TRBJ2-2,TRBV7-3,NA,CASSPGQGTGELFF,TGTGCCAGCAGTCCTGGACAAGGCACCGGGGAGCTGTTTTTT
TRBD2,TRBJ2-7,TRBV13,NA,CASQRGGYEQYF,TGTGCCAGTCAGCGGGGGGGCTACGAGCAGTACTTC